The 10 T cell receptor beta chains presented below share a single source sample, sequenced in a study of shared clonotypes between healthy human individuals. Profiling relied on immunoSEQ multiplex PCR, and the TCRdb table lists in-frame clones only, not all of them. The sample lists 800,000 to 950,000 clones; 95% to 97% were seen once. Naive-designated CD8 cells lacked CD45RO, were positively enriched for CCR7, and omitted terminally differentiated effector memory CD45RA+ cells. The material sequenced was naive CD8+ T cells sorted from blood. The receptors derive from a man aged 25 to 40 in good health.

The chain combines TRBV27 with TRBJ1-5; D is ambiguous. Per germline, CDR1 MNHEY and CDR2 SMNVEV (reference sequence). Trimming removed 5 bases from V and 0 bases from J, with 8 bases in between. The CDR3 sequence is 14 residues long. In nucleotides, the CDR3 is TGTGCCAGCAGTCCCTCATATAGCAATCAGCCCCAGCATTTT. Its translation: CASSPSYSNQPQHF.

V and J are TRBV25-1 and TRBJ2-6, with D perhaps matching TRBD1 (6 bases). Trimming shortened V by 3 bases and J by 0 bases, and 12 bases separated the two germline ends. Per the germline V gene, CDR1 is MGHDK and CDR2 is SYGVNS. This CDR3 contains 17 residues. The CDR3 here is CASSDWGHLSGANVLTF. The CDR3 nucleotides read TGTGCCAGCAGTGATTGGGGACACCTCTCTGGGGCCAACGTCCTGACTTTC. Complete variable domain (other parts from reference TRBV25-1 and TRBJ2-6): EADIYQTPRYLVIGTGKKITLECSQTMGHDKMYWYQQDPGMELHLIHYSYGVNSTEKGDLSSESTVSRIRTEHFPLTLESARPSHTSQYLCASSDWGHLSGANVLTFGAGSRLTVL.

CDR3 sequence reads: CASRTNNEQFF. Written as DNA, the CDR3 is TGTGCCAGCAGGACGAACAATGAGCAGTTCTTC. The rearrangement uses TRBV6-6 and TRBJ2-1; D not resolved. The CDR3 has 11 residues. Per germline, CDR1 MNHNY and CDR2 SVGAGI (reference sequence). The V end was cut by 6 bases, the J end by 5 bases, with 5 bases between.

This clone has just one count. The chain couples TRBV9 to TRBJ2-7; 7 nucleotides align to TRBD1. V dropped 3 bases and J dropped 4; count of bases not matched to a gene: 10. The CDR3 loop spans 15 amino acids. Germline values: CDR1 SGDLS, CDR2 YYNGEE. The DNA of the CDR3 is TGTGCCAGCAGCGACCGGGACAGAGAAGCTTACGAGCAGTACTTC. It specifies CASSDRDREAYEQYF.

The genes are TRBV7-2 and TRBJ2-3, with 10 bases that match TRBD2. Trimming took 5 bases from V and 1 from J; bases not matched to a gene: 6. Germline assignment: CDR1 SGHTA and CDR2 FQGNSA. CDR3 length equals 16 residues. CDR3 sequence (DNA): TGTGCCAGCAGCATCCGACTAGCGGGTGGCACAGATACGCAGTATTTT. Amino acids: CASSIRLAGGTDTQYF.

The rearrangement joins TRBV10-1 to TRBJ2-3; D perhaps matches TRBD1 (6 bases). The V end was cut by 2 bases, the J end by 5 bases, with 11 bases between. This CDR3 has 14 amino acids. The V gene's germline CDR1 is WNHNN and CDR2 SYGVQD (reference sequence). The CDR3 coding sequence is TGCGCCAGCAGTGAGCTGGGGGCCGGAGATACGCAGTATTTT. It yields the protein CASSELGAGDTQYF.

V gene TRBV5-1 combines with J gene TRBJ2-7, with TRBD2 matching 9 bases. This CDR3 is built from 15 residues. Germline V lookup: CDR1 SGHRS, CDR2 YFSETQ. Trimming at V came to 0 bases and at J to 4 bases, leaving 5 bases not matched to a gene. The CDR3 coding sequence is TGCGCCAGCAGCTTGGGTAGCGGGAGTTCGTACGAGCAGTACTTC. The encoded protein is CASSLGSGSSYEQYF.

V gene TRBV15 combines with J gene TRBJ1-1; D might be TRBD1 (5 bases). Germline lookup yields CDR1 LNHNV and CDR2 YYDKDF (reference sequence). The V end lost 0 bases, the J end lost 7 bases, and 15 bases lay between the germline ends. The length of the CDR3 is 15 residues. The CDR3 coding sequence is TGTGCCACCAGCAGAGAAGCGGCGGGGGGGGTTGAAGCTTTCTTT. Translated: CATSREAAGGVEAFF. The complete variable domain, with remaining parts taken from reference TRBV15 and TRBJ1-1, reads DAMVIQNPRYQVTQFGKPVTLSCSQTLNHNVMYWYQQKSSQAPKLLFHYYDKDFNNEADTPDNFQSRRPNTSFCFLDIRSPGLGDTAMYLCATSREAAGGVEAFFGQGTRLTVV.

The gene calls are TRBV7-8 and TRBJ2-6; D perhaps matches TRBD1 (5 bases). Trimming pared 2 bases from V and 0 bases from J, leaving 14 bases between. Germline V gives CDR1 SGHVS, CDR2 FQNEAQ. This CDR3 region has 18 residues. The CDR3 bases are TGTGCCAGCAGCTTATTCGGCAGGGCGAGCTCTGGGGCCAACGTCCTGACTTTC. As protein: CASSLFGRASSGANVLTF.

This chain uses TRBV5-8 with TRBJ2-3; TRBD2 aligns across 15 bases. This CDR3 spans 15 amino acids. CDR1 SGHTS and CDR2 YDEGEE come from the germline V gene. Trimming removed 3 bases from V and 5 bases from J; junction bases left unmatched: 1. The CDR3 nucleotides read TGTGCCAGCAGCTCGGGACTAGCGGGAGGAGATACGCAGTATTTT. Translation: CASSSGLAGGDTQYF. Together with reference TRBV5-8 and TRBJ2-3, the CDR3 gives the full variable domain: EAGVTQSPTHLIKTRGQQATLRCSPISGHTSVYWYQQALGLGLQFLLWYDEGEERNRGNFPPRFSGRQFPNYSSELNVNALELEDSALYLCASSSGLAGGDTQYFGPGTRLTVL.